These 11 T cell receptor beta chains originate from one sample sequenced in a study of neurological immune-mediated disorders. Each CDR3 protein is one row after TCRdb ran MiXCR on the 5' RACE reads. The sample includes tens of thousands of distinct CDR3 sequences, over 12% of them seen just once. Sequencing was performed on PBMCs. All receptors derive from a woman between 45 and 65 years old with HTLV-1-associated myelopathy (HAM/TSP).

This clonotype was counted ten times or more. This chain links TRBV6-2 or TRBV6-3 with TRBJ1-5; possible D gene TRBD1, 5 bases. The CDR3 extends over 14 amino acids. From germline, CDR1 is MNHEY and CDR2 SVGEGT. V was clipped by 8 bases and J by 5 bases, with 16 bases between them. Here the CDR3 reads CASQGLSDYQPQHF. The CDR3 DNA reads TGTGCCAGCCAGGGCTTATCCGACTATCAGCCCCAGCATTTT.

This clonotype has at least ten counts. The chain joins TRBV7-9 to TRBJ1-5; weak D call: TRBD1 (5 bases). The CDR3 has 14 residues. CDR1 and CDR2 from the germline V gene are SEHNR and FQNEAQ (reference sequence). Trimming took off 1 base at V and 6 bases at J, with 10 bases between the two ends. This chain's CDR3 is CASSLESGTQPQHF. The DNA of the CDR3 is TGTGCCAGCAGCTTAGAGTCTGGGACTCAGCCCCAGCATTTT.

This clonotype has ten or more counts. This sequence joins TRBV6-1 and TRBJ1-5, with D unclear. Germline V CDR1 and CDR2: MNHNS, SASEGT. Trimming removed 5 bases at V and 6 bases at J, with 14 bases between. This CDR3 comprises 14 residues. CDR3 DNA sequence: TGTGCCAGCAGTTCTACTACTCTAGGTCAGCCCCAGCATTTT. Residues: CASSSTTLGQPQHF.

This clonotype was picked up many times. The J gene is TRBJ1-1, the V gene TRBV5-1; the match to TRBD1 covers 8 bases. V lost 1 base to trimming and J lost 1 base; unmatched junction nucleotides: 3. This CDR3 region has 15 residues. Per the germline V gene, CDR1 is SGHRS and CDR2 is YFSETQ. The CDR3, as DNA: TGCGCCAGCAGCTTGTATCAGGGGGCGAACACTGAAGCTTTCTTT. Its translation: CASSLYQGANTEAFF.

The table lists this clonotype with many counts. CDR3: CASSLQGRETQYF. In DNA, the CDR3 is TGTGCCAGCAGTTTACAGGGGCGGGAGACCCAGTACTTC. The rearrangement joins TRBV28 to TRBJ2-5; TRBD1 might be the D (6 bases). V was shortened by 2 bases and J by 5 bases, with 9 bases between the two germline ends. Per the germline V gene, CDR1 is MDHEN and CDR2 is SYDVKM. The CDR3 totals 13 residues. Looking up the rest from reference TRBV28 and TRBJ2-5 gives the full variable domain: DVKVTQSSRYLVKRTGEKVFLECVQDMDHENMFWYRQDPGLGLRLIYFSYDVKMKEKGDIPEGYSVSREKKERFSLILESASTNQTSMYLCASSLQGRETQYFGPGTRLLVL.

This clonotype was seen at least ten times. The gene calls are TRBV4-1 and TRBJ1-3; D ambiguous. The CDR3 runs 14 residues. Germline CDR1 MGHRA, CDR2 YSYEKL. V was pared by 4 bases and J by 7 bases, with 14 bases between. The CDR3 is CASSRRSERNTIYF. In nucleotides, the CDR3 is TGCGCCAGCAGCCGGAGATCCGAACGGAACACCATATATTTT.

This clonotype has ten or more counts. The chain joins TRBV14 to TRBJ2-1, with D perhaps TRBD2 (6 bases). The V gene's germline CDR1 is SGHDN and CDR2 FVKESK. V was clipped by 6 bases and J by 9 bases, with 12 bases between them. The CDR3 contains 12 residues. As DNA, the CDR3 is TGTGCCAGCAGGGTTTGGGGAGGTGAGCAGTTCTTC. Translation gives CASRVWGGEQFF. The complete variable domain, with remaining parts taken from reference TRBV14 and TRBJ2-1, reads EAGVTQFPSHSVIEKGQTVTLRCDPISGHDNLYWYRRVMGKEIKFLLHFVKESKQDESGMPNNRFLAERTGGTYSTLKVQPAELEDSGVYFCASRVWGGEQFFGPGTRLTVL.

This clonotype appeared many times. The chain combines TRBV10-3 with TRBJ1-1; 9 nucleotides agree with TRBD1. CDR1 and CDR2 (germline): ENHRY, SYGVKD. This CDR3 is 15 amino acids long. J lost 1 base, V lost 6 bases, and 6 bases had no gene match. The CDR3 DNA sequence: TGTGCCATCAGAAGACAGGGGGTGAGGAACACTGAAGCTTTCTTT. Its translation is CAIRRQGVRNTEAFF.

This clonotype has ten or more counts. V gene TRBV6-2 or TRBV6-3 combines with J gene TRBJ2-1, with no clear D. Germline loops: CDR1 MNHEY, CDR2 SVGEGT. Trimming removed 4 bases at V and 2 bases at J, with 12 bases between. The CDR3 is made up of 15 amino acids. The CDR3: CASSSGRNPYNEQFF. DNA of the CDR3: TGTGCCAGCAGTTCTGGACGGAACCCCTACAATGAGCAGTTCTTC.

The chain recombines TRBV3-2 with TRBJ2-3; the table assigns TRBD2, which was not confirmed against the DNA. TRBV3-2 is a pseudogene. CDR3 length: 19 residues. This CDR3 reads CASSHRTSGGAGFTDTQYF. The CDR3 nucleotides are TGTGCCAGCAGCCACCGGACTAGCGGGGGGGCTGGATTCACAGATACGCAGTATTTT.

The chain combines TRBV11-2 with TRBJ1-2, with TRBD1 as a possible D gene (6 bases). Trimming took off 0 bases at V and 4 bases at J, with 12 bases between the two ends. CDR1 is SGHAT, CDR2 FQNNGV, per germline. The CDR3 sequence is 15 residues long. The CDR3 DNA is TGTGCCAGCAGCTTAGAGGTGGCGGACAGCTATGGCTACACCTTC. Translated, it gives CASSLEVADSYGYTF.